This T cell receptor (beta chain) was identified during a study of blood T cell repertoires in COVID-19. As for the study in general: Sample material is recorded as cDNA or gDNA derived from T cells, B-cell-depleted T cells, or PBMCs.

The CDR3 length is 15 residues. J was trimmed by 7 bases and V by 3 bases; bases with no gene match: 11. Germline loops: CDR1 SGHTA, CDR2 FQGNSA. Generated by immunoSEQ multiplex PCR, the TCRdb table keeps only in-frame clones and is missing some. The repertoire holds around 400,000 clones, with approximately 91% as singletons. The sample consisted of PBMCs or T cells enriched from blood (not recorded which). This TCR was recovered from a woman in her 40s who had been exposed to COVID-19. The chain couples TRBV7-2 to TRBJ2-7, with 8 bases matching TRBD1. CDR3 protein: CASSFSGGVSGEQYF. CDR3 DNA sequence: TGTGCCAGCAGCTTCTCAGGGGGCGTGTCGGGGGAGCAGTACTTC. Full variable domain (remainder filled in from reference TRBV7-2 and TRBJ2-7): GAGVSQSPSNKVTEKGKDVELRCDPISGHTALYWYRQSLGQGLEFLIYFQGNSAPDKSGLPSDRFSAERTGGSVSTLTIQRTQQEDSAVYLCASSFSGGVSGEQYFGPGTRLTVT.